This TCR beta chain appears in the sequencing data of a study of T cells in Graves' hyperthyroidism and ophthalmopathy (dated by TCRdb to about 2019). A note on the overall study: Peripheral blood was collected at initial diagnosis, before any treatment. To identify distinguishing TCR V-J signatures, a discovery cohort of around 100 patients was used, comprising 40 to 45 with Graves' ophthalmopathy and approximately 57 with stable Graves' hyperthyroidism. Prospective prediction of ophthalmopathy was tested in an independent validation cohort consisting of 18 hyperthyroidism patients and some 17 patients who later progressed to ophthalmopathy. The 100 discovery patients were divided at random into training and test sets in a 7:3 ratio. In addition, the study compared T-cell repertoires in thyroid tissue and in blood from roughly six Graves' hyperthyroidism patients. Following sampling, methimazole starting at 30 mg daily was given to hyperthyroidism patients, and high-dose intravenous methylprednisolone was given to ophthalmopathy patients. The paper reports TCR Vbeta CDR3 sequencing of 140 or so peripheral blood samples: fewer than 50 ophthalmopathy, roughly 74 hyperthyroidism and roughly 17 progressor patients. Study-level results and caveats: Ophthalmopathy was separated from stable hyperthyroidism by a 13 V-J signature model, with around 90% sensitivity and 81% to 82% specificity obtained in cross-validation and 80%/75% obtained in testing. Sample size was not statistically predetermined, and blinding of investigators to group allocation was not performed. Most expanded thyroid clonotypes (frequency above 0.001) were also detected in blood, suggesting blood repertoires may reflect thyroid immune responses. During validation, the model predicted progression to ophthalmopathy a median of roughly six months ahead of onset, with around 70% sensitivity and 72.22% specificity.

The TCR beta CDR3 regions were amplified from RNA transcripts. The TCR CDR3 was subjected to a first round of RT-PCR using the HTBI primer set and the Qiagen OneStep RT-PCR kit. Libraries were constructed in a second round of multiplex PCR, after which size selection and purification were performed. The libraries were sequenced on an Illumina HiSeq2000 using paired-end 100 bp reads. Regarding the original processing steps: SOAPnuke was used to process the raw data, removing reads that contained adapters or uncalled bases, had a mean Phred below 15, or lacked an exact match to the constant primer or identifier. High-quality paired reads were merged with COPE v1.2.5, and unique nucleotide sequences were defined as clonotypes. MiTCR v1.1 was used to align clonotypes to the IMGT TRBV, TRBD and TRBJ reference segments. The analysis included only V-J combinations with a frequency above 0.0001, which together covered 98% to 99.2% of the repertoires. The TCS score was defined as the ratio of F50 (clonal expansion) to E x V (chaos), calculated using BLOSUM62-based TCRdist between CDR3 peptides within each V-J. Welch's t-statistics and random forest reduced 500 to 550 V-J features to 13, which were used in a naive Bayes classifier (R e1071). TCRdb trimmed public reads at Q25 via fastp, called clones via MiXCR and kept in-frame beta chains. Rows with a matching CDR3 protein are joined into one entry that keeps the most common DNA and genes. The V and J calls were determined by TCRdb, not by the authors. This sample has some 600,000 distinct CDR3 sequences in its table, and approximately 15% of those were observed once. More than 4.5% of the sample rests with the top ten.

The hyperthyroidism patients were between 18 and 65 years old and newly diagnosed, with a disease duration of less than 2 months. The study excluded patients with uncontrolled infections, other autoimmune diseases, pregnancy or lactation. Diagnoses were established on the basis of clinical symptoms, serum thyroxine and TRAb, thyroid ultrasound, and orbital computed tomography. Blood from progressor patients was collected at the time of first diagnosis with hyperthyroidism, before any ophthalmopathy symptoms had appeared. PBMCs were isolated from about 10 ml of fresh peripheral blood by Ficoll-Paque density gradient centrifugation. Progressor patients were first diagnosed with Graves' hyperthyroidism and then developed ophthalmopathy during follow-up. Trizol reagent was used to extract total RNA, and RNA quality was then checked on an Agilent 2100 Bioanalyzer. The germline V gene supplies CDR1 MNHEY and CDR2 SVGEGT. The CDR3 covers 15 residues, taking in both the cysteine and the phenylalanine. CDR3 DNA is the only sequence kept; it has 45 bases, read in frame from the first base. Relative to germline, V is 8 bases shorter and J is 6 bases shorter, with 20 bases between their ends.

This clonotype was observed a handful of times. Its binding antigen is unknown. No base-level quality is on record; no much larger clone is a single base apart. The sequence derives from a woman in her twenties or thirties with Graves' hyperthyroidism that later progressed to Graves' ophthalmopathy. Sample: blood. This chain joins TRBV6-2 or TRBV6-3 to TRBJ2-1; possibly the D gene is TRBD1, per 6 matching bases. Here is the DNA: TGTGCCAGCGGTCCCCAGGGGATAGTTGGCAATGAGCAGTTCTTC. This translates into CASGPQGIVGNEQFF.